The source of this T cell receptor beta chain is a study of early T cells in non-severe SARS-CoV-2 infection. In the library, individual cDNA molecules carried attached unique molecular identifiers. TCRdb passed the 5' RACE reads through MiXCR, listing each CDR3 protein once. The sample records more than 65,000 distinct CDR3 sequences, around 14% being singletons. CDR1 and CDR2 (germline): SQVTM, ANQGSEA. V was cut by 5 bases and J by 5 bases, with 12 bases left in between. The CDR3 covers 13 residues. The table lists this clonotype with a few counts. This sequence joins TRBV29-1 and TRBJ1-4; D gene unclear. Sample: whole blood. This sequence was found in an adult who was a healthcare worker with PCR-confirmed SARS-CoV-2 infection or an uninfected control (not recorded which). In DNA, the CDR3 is TGCAGCGTTTCCGGGAGGGCGAATGAAAAACTGTTTTTT. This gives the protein CSVSGRANEKLFF.